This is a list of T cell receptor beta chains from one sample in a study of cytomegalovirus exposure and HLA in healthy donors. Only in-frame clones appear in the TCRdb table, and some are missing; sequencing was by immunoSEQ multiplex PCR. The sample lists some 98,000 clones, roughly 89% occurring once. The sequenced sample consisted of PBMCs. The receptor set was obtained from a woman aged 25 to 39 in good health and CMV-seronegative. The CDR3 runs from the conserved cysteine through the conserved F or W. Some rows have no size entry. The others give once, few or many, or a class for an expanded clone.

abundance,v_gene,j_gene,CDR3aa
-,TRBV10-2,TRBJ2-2,CALRRPTSGGTNTGELFF
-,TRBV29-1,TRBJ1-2,CSIRYRAYGYTF
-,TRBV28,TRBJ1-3,CASSDWGDRVNSGNTIYF
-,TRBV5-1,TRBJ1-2,CASSLVGQGGYGYTF
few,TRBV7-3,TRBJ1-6,CASSLRRGSPLHF
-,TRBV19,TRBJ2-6,CASTTRTEPSGANVLTF
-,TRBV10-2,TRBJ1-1,CASRKGRNTEAFF
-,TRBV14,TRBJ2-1,CASSVGLAGGNEQFF
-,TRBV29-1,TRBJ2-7,CSVEGVSGNPYEQYF
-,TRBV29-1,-,CSVEYGYEQYF
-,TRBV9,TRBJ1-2,CASSGGPGYGYTF
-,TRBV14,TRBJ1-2,CASSQSRGWVKDGYTF
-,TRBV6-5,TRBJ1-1,CASSPGQGGTEAFF
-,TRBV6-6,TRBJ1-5,CASSYKGQGDQPQHF
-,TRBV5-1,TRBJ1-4,CASNFGRGTNEKLFF
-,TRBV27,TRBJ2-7,CASSSSPRAVEQYF
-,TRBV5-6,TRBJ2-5,CASSYGQAAYTQYF
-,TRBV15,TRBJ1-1,CATSPPSRRGNTEAFF
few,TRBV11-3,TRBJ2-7,CASSDRESHPRSYEQYF
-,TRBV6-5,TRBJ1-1,CASTPVGSNTEAFF
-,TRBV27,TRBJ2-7,CASSSRTSSDEQYF
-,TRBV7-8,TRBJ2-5,CASSPPFWAKETQYF
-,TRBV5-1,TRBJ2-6,CASSLAGEPGANVLTF
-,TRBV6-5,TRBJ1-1,CASSYLGQGTEAFF
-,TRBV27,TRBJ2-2,CASSLGLAGGVGAGELFF
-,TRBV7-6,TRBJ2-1,CASSSSGRAHNEQFF
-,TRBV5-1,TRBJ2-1,CASSLERSLYNEQFF
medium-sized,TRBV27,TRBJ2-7,CASSSSGQGLIEQYF
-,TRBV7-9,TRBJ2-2,CASRHPGQGNTGELFF
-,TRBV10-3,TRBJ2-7,CAIRSVDEQYF
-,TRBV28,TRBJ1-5,CASSSLNQPQHF
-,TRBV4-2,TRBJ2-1,CASSLAGRGDNEQFF
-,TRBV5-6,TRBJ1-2,CASSRVITGMLWGYTF
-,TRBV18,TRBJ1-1,CASSSRGLENTEAFF
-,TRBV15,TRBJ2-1,CATSSSGNSYNEQFF
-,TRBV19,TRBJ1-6,CASGPYNSALHF
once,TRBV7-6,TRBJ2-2,CASKGTRNTGELFF
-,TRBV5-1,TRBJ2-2,CASSLDGSGELFF
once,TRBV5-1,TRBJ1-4,CASSLAGQATNEKLFF
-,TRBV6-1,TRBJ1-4,CASGPRGRFEKLFF
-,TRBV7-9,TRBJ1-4,CASSFGEKLFF
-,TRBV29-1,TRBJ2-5,CSVRTGETQYF
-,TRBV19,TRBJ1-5,CASSILRGRRGNQPQHF
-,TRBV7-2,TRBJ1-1,CASSQQGASEAFF
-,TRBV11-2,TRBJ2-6,CASSYRDWPSGANVLTF
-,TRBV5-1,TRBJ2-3,CASSLAGGAADTQYF
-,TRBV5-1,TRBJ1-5,CASSFGGDQPQHF
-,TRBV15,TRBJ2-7,CATSGQGPHEQYF
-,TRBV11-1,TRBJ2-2,CASSLLGHTGELFF
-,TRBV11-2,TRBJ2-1,CASSLRRGLNEQFF
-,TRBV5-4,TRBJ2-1,CASSVPSGSSYNEQFF
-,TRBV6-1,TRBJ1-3,CASSGPRNDRGGLSGNTIYF
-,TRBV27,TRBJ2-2,CASRTRREIGELFF
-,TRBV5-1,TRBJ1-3,CASSLTGARGNTIYF